This T cell receptor (beta chain) was recovered during a study of T-cell memory formation after mild COVID-19. Findings of the study overall: Clones contracting across day 15 to 85 had a balanced CD4/CD8 profile; later expanding clones leaned CD4+.

Germline CDR1 and CDR2: LGHDT and YNNKEL (reference sequence). V dropped 2 bases and J dropped 2 bases, with 10 bases sitting between them. The CDR3 is 14 amino acids. TCRdb called the 5' RACE reads again in MiXCR, with one record for every CDR3 protein. This table has approximately 250,000 distinct CDR3 sequences, approximately 15% appearing once. For this clonotype: Antigen unknown.

Input material: PBMCs or a T cell subset sorted from them (not recorded which). This chain joins TRBV3-1 and TRBJ2-7, with D possibly matching TRBD1 (6 bases). The source is an adult woman who had mild COVID-19 (a few samples of this study predate the infection). Cell type and time point are not known. The CDR3 DNA reads TGTGCCAGCAGCCAAATCTCAGGGGCCTACGAGCAGTACTTC. As protein: CASSQISGAYEQYF.